This record concerns one T cell receptor beta chain sequence. Its matching antigen is unknown. Donors came from a validation cohort of 95 to 150 subjects, distinct from the first 666-subject cohort. The data belong to a study of cytomegalovirus exposure and HLA in healthy donors. Points from the study as a whole: Some TCR beta chains (roughly 150 of them) were listed as cytomegalovirus-associated. Specific recognition of CMV antigens was confirmed in vitro for a few chains (all CMV-associated).

Clones were read by immunoSEQ multiplex PCR, and TCRdb kept only the in-frame ones, dropping some. The sample includes almost 70,000 clones, under 96% seen only once; the top ten take 4.5%. CDR1 is SGHTA, CDR2 FQGNSA, per germline. The CDR3 has 18 residues. The V and J ends lost 4 bases and 4 bases, in that order; junction bases with no gene match: 12. This chain uses TRBV7-2 with TRBJ2-7; 14 nucleotides align to TRBD2. Source material: PBMCs. The source of this sequence is a woman between 18 and 30 years old in good health and CMV-seropositive. The CDR3 is CASSSPLWTSGRTYEQYF. CDR3 in DNA: TGTGCCAGCAGCTCCCCACTTTGGACTAGCGGGAGGACTTACGAGCAGTACTTC.